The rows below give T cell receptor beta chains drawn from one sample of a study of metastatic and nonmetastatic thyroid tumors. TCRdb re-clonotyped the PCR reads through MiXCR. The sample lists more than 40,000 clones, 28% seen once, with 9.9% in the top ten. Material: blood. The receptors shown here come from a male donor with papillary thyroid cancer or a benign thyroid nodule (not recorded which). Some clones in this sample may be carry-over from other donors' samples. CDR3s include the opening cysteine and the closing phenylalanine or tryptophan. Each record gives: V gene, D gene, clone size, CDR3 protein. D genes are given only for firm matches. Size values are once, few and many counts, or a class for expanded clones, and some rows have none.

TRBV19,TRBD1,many,CASSILGQGGYNEQFF
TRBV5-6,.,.,CASSLARQIFIYEQYF
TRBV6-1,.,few,CASGSPRLDTQYF
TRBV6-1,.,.,CASSERGSGANVLTF
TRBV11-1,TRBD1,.,CASSLGTGPLCTEAFF
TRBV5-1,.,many,CASSLEGLNTEAFF
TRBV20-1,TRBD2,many,CSASAPGLAGDFSARARGFF
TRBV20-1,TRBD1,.,CSATGTAGGGYGYTF
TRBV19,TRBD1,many,CATTTGVARGTGELFF
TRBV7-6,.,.,CASGLAVGRGTGELFF
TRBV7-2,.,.,CASSFSVSNFSYNEQFF
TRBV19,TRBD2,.,CASRIRTSGYNEQFF
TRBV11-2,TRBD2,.,CASSLGGRAANEQFF
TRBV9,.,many,CASSPNDSGGKQFF
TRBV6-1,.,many,CASSSRRTNEQYF
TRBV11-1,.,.,CASSLGKNKVYEQYF
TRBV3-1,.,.,CASSQDSLTGFGYTF
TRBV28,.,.,CASSSTRTGRILF
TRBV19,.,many,CAIGRGSYNSPLHF
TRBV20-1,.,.,CSARDYRDSNQPQHF
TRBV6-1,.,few,CASSAQDTGELFF
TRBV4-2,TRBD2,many,CASSPDPQRGASDTQYF
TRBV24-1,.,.,CATSDLQRSGASGQPQHF
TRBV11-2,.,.,CASSLVTGHRSSYEQYF
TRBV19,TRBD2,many,CASSIAGSGGFYNEQFF
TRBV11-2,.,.,CASSLDGATYNEQFF
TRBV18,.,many,CASSPVGGSTDTQYF
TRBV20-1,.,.,CSASKQLNQPQHF
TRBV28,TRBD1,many,CASRRTGDVYEQYF
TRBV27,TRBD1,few,CASREQGNGELFF
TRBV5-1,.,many,CASSWAPGYEQYF
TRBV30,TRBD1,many,CAWSNTGTVSQPQHF
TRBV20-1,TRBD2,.,CSASGTSGRGTGELFF
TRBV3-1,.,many,CASSQDLRGVGYTF
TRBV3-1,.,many,CASSLTGGNQPQHF
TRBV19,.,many,CASSTKTGKETQYF
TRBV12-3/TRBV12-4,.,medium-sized,CASSYLNTEAFF
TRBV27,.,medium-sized,CASSAGSYSYNEQFF
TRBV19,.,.,CASSKGQNTEAFF
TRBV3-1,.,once,CASFQERPGLPNQPQHF
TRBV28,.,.,CASSYQQGDRSPLHF
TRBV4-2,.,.,CASSQAGNNQPQHF
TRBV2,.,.,CASKSAKETQYF
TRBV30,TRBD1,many,CAWGDSSYEQYF